This record concerns one T cell receptor beta chain sequence. Its antigen is currently unknown. The data were obtained in a study of identical twins. The study, taken as a whole, reports: Modelling approaches yielded underestimates of out-of-frame TCR alpha sharing between monozygotic twins. In beta out-of-frame sequences, the excess sharing between twins was weaker. Fewer insertions marked abundant cord blood beta clonotypes; young adult naive trended weakly, memory not at all.

Template switching supplied a universal primer site; unique molecular identifiers were carried on the cDNA. MiXCR, applied by TCRdb to the 5' RACE reads, yields one record per CDR3 protein. This table has about 240,000 distinct CDR3 sequences, 8% to 11% appearing once. The specimen was memory T cells sorted from blood. The TCR originated in a man aged 45-65 years in good health.

CDR3 residues: CASSQAGPPRGYTF. The CDR3 region has the DNA TGCGCCAGCAGCCAGGCCGGGCCCCCGAGGGGCTACACCTTC. V and J are TRBV4-1 and TRBJ1-2, with D hard to call. The CDR3 runs to 14 residues. Trimming removed 3 bases at V and 8 bases at J, with 16 bases between. The germline CDR1 and CDR2 sequences are MGHRA and YSYEKL.